What follows are 8 T cell receptor beta chains derived from one specimen sequenced in a study of beta chain features in type 1 diabetes. Expressed TCRB transcripts got sequenced, as all isolated RNA was reverse transcribed. Method: immunoSEQ multiplex PCR; TCRdb's copy keeps in-frame clones and lacks some. The repertoire holds hundreds of thousands of clones, with about 14% as singletons. The sample comprised central memory CD4+ T cells from blood. Receptor source: a man aged 25-45 years in good health.

In its sample, this clone was seen a few times. This chain uses TRBV19 with TRBJ2-3; 10 bases fit TRBD1. The V gene's germline CDR1 is LNHDA and CDR2 SQIVND (reference sequence). CDR3 length equals 14 residues. The junction had 3 bases not matched to a gene; V was cut back by 4 bases and J by 5 bases. As DNA, the CDR3 is TGTGCCAGTAGTAGGACAGGGGGTCAAGATACGCAGTATTTT. Amino acid sequence: CASSRTGGQDTQYF.

This clone was counted at least ten times. The rearrangement joins TRBV2 to TRBJ1-2; D is undetermined. CDR3 size: 13 residues. V lost 7 bases and J lost 4, with 13 bases in between. From germline, CDR1 is SNHLY and CDR2 FYNNEI. The CDR3 DNA reads as TGTGCCAGCACTAAGGGCATCAGCTATGGCTACACCTTC. Translation: CASTKGISYGYTF.

This rearrangement joins TRBV4-3 to TRBJ2-1; 8 bases fit TRBD1. V shed 4 bases and J 7 bases; nucleotides not matched to a gene: 12. Germline lookup yields CDR1 LGHNA and CDR2 YSLEER. The CDR3 consists of 16 residues. CDR3 region: CASSLQDRALGNEQFF. The CDR3 DNA reads TGCGCCAGCAGCCTCCAGGACAGGGCCCTAGGGAATGAGCAGTTCTTC.

This clone was observed a few times. This chain uses TRBV5-4 with TRBJ1-2, with no clear D. The CDR3 has 14 residues. The V gene's germline CDR1 is SGHNT and CDR2 YYREEE (reference sequence). Trimming shortened V by 4 bases and J by 6 bases, and 16 bases separated the two germline ends. The CDR3 reads CASSQVRADDGYTF. For the CDR3, the DNA is TGTGCCAGCAGCCAGGTTCGGGCGGACGATGGCTACACCTTC.

The gene calls are TRBV5-4 and TRBJ1-1; no reliable D call. V lost 4 bases, J lost 0 bases, and 10 bases lay in between. The CDR3 covers 14 residues. Germline lookup yields CDR1 SGHNT and CDR2 YYREEE (reference sequence). CDR3: CASSPGPMNTEAFF. For the CDR3, the DNA is TGTGCCAGCAGCCCCGGACCAATGAACACTGAAGCTTTCTTT. Using reference TRBV5-4 and TRBJ1-1 for the parts outside the CDR3, the full variable domain is ETGVTQSPTHLIKTRGQQVTLRCSSQSGHNTVSWYQQALGQGPQFIFQYYREEENGRGNFPPRFSGLQFPNYSSELNVNALELDDSALYLCASSPGPMNTEAFFGQGTRLTVV.

Only a few counts were recorded for this clone. The V and J genes are TRBV5-8 and TRBJ1-1; tentative D call: TRBD1 (6 bases). With 5 bases removed from V and 5 bases from J, the gap between germline ends came to 13 bases. The CDR3 covers 13 residues. The germline V gene encodes CDR1 SGHTS and CDR2 YDEGEE. CDR3 nucleotides: TGTGCCAGCAGTCATGAGGGGGGGACTGAAGCTTTCTTT. Protein product: CASSHEGGTEAFF. Together with reference TRBV5-8 and TRBJ1-1, the CDR3 gives the full variable domain: EAGVTQSPTHLIKTRGQQATLRCSPISGHTSVYWYQQALGLGLQFLLWYDEGEERNRGNFPPRFSGRQFPNYSSELNVNALELEDSALYLCASSHEGGTEAFFGQGTRLTVV.

This clone was detected a few times. The chain recombines TRBV23-1 with TRBJ2-1, with TRBD2 identical over 11 bases. TRBV23-1 is known as an ORF, though its function is uncertain. The CDR3 totals 22 residues. Unmatched junction bases numbered 18, after V lost 0 bases and J lost 2 bases. CDR3 bases: TGCGCCAGCAGTCAATCAGGGTGTAGCGGGAGGGCCCAGCCGATTCCCTACAATGAGCAGTTCTTC. Its translation: CASSQSGCSGRAQPIPYNEQFF.

In its sample, this clone was seen a few times. This rearrangement joins TRBV4-3 to TRBJ2-1; D could derive from TRBD1 or TRBD2 (6 bases each). This CDR3 has 19 amino acids. Germline-derived CDR1 and CDR2 are LGHNA and YSLEER. The V end lost 1 base, the J end lost 4 bases, and 23 bases lay between the germline ends. This CDR3 reads CASSQGFKGGVRRYNEQFF. CDR3 nucleotides: TGCGCCAGCAGCCAAGGCTTCAAGGGGGGAGTGAGACGGTACAATGAGCAGTTCTTC.